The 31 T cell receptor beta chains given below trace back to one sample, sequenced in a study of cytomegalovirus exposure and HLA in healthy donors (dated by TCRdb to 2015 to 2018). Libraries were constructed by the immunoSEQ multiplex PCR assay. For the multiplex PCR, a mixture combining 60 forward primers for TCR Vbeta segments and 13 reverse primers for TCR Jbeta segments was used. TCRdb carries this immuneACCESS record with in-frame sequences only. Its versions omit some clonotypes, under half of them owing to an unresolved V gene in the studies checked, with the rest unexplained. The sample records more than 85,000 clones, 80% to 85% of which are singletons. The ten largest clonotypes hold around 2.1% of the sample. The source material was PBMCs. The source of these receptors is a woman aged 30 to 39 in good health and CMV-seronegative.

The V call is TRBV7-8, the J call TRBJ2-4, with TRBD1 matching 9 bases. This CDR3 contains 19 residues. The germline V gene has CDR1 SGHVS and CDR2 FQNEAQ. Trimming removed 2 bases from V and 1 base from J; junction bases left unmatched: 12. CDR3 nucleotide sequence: TGTGCCAGCAGCTTATCGGGACAGGGCCGACACGGCGCCAAAAACATTCAGTACTTC. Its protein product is CASSLSGQGRHGAKNIQYF.

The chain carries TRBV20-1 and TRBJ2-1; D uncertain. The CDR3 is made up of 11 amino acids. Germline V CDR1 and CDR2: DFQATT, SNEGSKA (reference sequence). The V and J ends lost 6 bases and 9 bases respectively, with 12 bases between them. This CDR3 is CSAEAQAEQFF. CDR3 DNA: TGCAGTGCAGAGGCGCAAGCTGAGCAGTTCTTC.

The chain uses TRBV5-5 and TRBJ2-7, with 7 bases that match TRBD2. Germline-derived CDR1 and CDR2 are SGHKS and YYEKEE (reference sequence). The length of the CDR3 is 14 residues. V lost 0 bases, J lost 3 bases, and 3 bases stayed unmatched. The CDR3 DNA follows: TGTGCCAGCAGCTTGGGGGGGGGACTCTACGAGCAGTACTTC. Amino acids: CASSLGGGLYEQYF.

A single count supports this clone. Written as DNA, the CDR3 is TGTGCCAGCAGCTTGGGGTTCGGGAACACTGAAGCTTTCTTT. It specifies CASSLGFGNTEAFF. V gene TRBV5-5 combines with J gene TRBJ1-1, with no clear D. The CDR3 runs to 14 residues. V was clipped by 0 bases and J by 1 base, with 7 bases between them. Germline CDR1 is SGHKS and CDR2 is YYEKEE (reference sequence).

CDR3 residues: CASSSGQGIPDTQYF. The CDR3 bases are TGTGCCAGCAGTTCAGGACAGGGTATACCAGATACGCAGTATTTT. The chain uses TRBV6-1 and TRBJ2-3; 8 bases are shared with TRBD1. J gave up 4 bases and V 5 bases, and 8 bases lay outside the gene matches. Germline CDR1 MNHNS, CDR2 SASEGT. The CDR3 loop spans 15 amino acids.

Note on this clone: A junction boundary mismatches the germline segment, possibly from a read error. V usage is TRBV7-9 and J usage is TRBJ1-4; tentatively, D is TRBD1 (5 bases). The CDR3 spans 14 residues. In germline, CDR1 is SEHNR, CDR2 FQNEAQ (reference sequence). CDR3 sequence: CSSSYPGGNEKLFF. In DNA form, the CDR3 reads TGTTCCAGCAGCTACCCTGGGGGGAATGAAAAACTGTTTTTT.

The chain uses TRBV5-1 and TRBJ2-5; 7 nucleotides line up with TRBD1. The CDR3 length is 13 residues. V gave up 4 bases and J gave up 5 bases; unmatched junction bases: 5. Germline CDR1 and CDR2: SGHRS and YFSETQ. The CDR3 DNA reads TGCGCCAGCAGCCGACAGGGAGTGGAGACCCAGTACTTC. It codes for CASSRQGVETQYF.

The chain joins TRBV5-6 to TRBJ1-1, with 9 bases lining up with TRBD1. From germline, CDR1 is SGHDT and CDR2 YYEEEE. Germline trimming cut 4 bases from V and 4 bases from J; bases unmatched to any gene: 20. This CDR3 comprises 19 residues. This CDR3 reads CASSIGSGTGNRVGTEAFF. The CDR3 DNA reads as TGTGCCAGCAGCATAGGATCCGGGACAGGGAATCGAGTTGGCACTGAAGCTTTCTTT.

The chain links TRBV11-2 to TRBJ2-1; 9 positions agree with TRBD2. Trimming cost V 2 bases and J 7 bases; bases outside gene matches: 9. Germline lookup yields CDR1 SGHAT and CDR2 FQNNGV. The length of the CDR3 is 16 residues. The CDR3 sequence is CASSLMVLAGLNEQFF. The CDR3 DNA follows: TGTGCCAGCAGCTTAATGGTCCTAGCGGGATTGAATGAGCAGTTCTTC.

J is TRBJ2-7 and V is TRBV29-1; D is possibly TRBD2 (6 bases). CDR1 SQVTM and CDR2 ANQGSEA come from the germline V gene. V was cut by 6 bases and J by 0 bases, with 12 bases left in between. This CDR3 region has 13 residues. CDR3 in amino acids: CSVGGTDSYEQYF. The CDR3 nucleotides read TGCAGCGTGGGCGGGACGGACTCCTACGAGCAGTACTTC.

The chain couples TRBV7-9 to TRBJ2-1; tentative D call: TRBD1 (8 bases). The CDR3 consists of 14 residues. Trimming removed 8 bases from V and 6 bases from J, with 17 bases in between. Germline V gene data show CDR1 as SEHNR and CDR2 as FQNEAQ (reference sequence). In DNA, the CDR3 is TGTGCCAGCCGCAACAGGGGGGGAGGCAATGAGCAGTTCTTC. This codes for CASRNRGGGNEQFF.

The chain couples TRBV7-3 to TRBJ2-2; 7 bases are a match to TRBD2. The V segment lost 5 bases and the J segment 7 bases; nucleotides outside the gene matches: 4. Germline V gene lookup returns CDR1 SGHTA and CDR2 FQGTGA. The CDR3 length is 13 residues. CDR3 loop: CASSGGEGGELFF. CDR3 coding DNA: TGTGCCAGCAGCGGTGGGGAGGGCGGGGAGCTGTTTTTT.

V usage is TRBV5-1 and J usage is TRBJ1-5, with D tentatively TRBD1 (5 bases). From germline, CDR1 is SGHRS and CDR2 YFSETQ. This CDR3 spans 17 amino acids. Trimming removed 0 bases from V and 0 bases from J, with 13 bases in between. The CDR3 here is CASSLEGREDSNQPQHF. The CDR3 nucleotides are TGCGCCAGCAGCTTGGAAGGCAGGGAGGATAGCAATCAGCCCCAGCATTTT.

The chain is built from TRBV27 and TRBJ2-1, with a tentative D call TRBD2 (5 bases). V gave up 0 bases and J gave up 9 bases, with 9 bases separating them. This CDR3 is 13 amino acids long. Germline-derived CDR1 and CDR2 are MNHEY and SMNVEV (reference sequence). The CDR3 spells CASSLSRVGEQFF. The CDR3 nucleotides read TGTGCCAGCAGTTTATCGAGGGTTGGTGAGCAGTTCTTC.

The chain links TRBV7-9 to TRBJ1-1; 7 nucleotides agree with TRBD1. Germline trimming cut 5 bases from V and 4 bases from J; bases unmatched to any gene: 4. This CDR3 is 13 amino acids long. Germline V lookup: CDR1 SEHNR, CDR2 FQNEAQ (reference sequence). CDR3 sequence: CASSPTGVTEAFF. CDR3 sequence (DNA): TGTGCCAGCAGCCCAACAGGGGTCACTGAAGCTTTCTTT.

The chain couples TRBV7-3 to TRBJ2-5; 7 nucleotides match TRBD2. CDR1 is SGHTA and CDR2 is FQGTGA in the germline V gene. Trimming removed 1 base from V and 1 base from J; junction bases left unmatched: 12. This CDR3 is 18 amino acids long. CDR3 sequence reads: CASSLNGLASGSQETQYF. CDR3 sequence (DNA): TGTGCCAGCAGCTTAAATGGCCTGGCTAGCGGTTCCCAAGAGACCCAGTACTTC.

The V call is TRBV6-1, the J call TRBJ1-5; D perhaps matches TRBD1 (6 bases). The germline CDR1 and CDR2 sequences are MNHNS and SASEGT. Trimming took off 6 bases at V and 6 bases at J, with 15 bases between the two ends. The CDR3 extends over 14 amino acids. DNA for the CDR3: TGTGCCAGCAGCCTCTCCGGGGGGCCTCAGCCCCAGCATTTT. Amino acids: CASSLSGGPQPQHF.

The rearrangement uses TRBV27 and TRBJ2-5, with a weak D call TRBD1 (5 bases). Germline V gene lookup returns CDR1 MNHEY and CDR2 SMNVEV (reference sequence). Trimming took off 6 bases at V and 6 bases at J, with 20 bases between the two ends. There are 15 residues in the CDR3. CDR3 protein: CASRTDPTSAKTQYF. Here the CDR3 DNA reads TGTGCCAGCAGGACAGACCCGACCTCCGCCAAGACCCAGTACTTC.

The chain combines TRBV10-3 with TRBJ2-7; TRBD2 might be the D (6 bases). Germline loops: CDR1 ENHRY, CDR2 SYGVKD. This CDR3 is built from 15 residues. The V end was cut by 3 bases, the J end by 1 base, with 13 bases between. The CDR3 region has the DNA TGTGCCATCAGTGATTGGAGGGCAGGGTCCTACGAGCAGTACTTC. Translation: CAISDWRAGSYEQYF.

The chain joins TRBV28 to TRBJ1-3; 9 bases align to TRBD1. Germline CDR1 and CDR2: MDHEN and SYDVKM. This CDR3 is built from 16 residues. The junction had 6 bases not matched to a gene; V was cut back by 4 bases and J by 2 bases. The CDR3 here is CASSSGQGIAGNTIYF. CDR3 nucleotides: TGTGCCAGCAGTTCCGGACAGGGGATAGCTGGAAACACCATATATTTT.

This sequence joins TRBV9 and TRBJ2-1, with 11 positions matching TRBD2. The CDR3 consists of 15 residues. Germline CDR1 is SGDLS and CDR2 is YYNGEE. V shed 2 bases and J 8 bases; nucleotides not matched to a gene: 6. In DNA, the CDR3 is TGTGCCAGCAGCGTGCTAACTAGCGGGAGAGATGAGCAGTTCTTC. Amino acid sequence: CASSVLTSGRDEQFF.

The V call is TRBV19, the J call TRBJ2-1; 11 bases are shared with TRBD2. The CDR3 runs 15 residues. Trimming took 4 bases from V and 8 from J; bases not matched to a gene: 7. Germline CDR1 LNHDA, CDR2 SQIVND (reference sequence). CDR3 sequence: CASSTIAGGWDEQFF. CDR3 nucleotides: TGTGCCAGTAGTACCATAGCGGGAGGGTGGGATGAGCAGTTCTTC.

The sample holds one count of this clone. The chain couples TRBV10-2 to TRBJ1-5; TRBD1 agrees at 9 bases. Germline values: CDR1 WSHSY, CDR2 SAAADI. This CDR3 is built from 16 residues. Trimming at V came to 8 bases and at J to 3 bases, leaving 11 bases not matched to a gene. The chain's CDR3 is CASSNSWDRANQPQHF. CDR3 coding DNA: TGCGCCAGCTCAAACAGCTGGGACAGGGCCAATCAGCCCCAGCATTTT.

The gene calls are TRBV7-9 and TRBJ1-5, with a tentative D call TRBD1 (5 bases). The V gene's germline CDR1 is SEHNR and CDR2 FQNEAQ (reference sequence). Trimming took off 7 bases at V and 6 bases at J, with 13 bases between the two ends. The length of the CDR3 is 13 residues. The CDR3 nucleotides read TGTGCCAGCACCTCCGGCCAGGGTCAGCCCCAGCATTTT. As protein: CASTSGQGQPQHF.

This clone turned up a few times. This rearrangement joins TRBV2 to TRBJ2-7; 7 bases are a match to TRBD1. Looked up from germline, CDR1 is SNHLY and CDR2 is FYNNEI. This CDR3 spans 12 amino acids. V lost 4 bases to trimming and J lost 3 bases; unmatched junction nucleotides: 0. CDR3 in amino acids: CASSGDSYEQYF. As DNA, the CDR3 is TGTGCCAGCAGTGGGGACAGCTACGAGCAGTACTTC. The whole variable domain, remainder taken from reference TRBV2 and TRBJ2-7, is EPEVTQTPSHQVTQMGQEVILRCVPISNHLYFYWYRQILGQKVEFLVSFYNNEISEKSEIFDDQFSVERPDGSNFTLKIRSTKLEDSAMYFCASSGDSYEQYFGPGTRLTVT.

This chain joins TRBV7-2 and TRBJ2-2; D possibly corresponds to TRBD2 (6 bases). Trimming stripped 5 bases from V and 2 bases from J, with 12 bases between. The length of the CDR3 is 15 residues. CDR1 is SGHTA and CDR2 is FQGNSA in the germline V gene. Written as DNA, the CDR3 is TGTGCCAGCAGCGCGCAGACTAGTAACACCGGGGAGCTGTTTTTT. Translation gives CASSAQTSNTGELFF.

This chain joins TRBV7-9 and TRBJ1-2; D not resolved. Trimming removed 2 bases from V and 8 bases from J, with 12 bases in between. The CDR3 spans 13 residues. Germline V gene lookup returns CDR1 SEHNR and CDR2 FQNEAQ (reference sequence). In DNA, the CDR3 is TGTGCCAGCAGCTTAACCGGTCCAGGAGGCTACACCTTC. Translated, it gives CASSLTGPGGYTF. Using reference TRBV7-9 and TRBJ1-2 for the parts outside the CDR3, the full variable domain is DTGVSQNPRHKITKRGQNVTFRCDPISEHNRLYWYRQTLGQGPEFLTYFQNEAQLEKSRLLSDRFSAERPKGSFSTLEIQRTEQGDSAMYLCASSLTGPGGYTFGSGTRLTVV.

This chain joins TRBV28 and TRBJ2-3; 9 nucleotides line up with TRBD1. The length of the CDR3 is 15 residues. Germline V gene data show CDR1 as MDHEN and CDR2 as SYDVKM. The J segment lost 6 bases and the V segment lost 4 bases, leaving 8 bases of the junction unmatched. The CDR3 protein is CASSYGITGGDTQYF. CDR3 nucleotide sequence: TGTGCCAGCAGTTATGGCATTACAGGGGGCGATACGCAGTATTTT. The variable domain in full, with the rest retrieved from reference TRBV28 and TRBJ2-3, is DVKVTQSSRYLVKRTGEKVFLECVQDMDHENMFWYRQDPGLGLRLIYFSYDVKMKEKGDIPEGYSVSREKKERFSLILESASTNQTSMYLCASSYGITGGDTQYFGPGTRLTVL.

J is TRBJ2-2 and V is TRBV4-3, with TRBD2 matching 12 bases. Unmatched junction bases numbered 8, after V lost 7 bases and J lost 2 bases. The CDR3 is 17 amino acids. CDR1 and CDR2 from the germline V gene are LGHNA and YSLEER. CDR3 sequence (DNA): TGCGCCAGCAAGACCATTGGACTAGCGGGAAACACCGGGGAGCTGTTTTTT. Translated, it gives CASKTIGLAGNTGELFF.

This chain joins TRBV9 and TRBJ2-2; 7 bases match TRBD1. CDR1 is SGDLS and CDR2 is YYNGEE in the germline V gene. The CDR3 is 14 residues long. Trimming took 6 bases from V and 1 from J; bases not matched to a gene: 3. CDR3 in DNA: TGTGCCAGCAAAAGGACAGGGAACACCGGGGAGCTGTTTTTT. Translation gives CASKRTGNTGELFF. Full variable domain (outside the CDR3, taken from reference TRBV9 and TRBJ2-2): DSGVTQTPKHLITATGQRVTLRCSPRSGDLSVYWYQQSLDQGLQFLIQYYNGEERAKGNILERFSAQQFPDLHSELNLSSLELGDSALYFCASKRTGNTGELFFGEGSRLTVL.

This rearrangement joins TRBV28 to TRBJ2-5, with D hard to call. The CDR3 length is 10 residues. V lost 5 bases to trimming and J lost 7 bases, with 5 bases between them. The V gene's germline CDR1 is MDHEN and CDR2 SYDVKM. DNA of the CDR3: TGTGCCAGCAGTGGCGGGACCCAGTACTTC. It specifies CASSGGTQYF.